The 24 T cell receptor beta chains below come from one sample, sequenced in a study of cytomegalovirus exposure and HLA in healthy donors. It was with 60 Vbeta and 13 Jbeta primers that the PCR ran. Measured with immunoSEQ multiplex PCR; TCRdb has only the in-frame clones, and not every one. The table has fewer than 200,000 clones, around four fifths seen once. Sequencing was performed on PBMCs. The receptors stem from a male donor in good health and CMV-seropositive.

The chain recombines TRBV6-5 with TRBJ2-5; TRBD2 agrees at 11 bases. The V gene's germline CDR1 is MNHEY and CDR2 SVGAGI. With V trimmed by 2 bases and J by 10 bases, 6 bases remained unmatched. The CDR3 loop spans 14 amino acids. DNA for the CDR3: TGTGCCAGCAGTTACGAACTAGCGGGGGTCTACCAGTACTTC. This gives the protein CASSYELAGVYQYF.

The chain employs TRBV5-5 and TRBJ2-1; D unresolved. There are 13 residues in the CDR3. V dropped 2 bases and J dropped 5 bases, with 8 bases sitting between them. CDR1 SGHKS and CDR2 YYEKEE come from the germline V gene (reference sequence). DNA for the CDR3: TGTGCCAGCAGCTTACCAACTCACAATGAGCAGTTCTTC. Amino acid sequence: CASSLPTHNEQFF.

V and J are TRBV15 and TRBJ2-1, with TRBD2 matching over 9 bases. Looked up from germline, CDR1 is LNHNV and CDR2 is YYDKDF (reference sequence). CDR3 length: 16 amino acids. Trimming at V came to 1 base and at J to 4 bases, leaving 5 bases not matched to a gene. CDR3 loop: CATSRGSGGPYNEQFF. CDR3 DNA sequence: TGTGCCACCAGCAGAGGAAGCGGGGGGCCGTACAATGAGCAGTTCTTC.

This clone was picked up a small number of times. The V gene is TRBV4-1, the J gene TRBJ1-5, with D possibly matching TRBD1 (5 bases). This CDR3 comprises 14 residues. The ends were cut back, 4 bases at V and 6 bases at J, with 13 bases in the middle. CDR1 MGHRA and CDR2 YSYEKL come from the germline V gene. CDR3 in DNA: TGCGCCAGCAGCCTCGACTCAGGGATTCAGCCCCAGCATTTT. Its protein product is CASSLDSGIQPQHF.

The chain is built from TRBV5-1 and TRBJ2-1, with 8 nucleotides matching TRBD2. Germline V gene sequence: CDR1 SGHRS, CDR2 YFSETQ. The CDR3 totals 15 residues. The ends lost 0 bases at V and 5 bases at J; junction bases unmatched: 4. This CDR3 is CASSLALAGHNEQFF. CDR3 in DNA: TGCGCCAGCAGCTTGGCCTTAGCGGGACACAATGAGCAGTTCTTC.

The gene calls are TRBV7-3 and TRBJ1-2, with D possibly TRBD1 on 6 matching bases. The CDR3 consists of 14 residues. Trimming shortened V by 5 bases and J by 6 bases, and 16 bases separated the two germline ends. The germline gives CDR1 SGHTA, CDR2 FQGTGA. The CDR3, as DNA: TGTGCCAGCAGCCCCGGAGGGAGGGGGAATGGCTACACCTTC. Translated: CASSPGGRGNGYTF.

The CDR3 spells CASSTDTAYEQYF. The CDR3 DNA reads TGCGCCAGCAGCACCGACACGGCCTACGAGCAGTACTTC. The chain couples TRBV5-1 to TRBJ2-7; no clear D. Deletions cut 4 bases from V and 2 bases from J, with 10 bases between. The CDR3 totals 13 residues. Germline lookup yields CDR1 SGHRS and CDR2 YFSETQ.

The chain has TRBV7-9 and TRBJ1-5, with a weak D call TRBD1 (5 bases). V was pared by 3 bases and J by 0 bases, with 9 bases between. Per the germline V gene, CDR1 is SEHNR and CDR2 is FQNEAQ (reference sequence). The CDR3 runs 15 residues. The CDR3 DNA reads TGTGCCAGCAGCTTGGGGCACCATAGCAATCAGCCCCAGCATTTT. Protein product: CASSLGHHSNQPQHF.

V gene TRBV21-1 combines with J gene TRBJ2-5; the D call in the table, TRBD2, was not verified against the DNA. TRBV21-1 is a pseudogene segment. This CDR3 spans 15 amino acids. CDR3 coding DNA: TGTGCCAGCAGCAAATTGCGGGGGGGCCAAGAGACCCAGTACTTC. Encoded protein: CASSKLRGGQETQYF.

The V call is TRBV19, the J call TRBJ1-4; no definite D call. V was cut by 6 bases and J by 4 bases, with 9 bases left in between. Germline CDR1 and CDR2: LNHDA and SQIVND (reference sequence). There are 13 residues in the CDR3. The CDR3 sequence is CASRGSDNEKLFF. DNA of the CDR3: TGTGCCAGTAGGGGGAGTGATAATGAAAAACTGTTTTTT.

This rearrangement joins TRBV7-8 to TRBJ2-7, with D possibly being TRBD1 (7 bases). Germline loops: CDR1 SGHVS, CDR2 FQNEAQ. Trimming removed 8 bases from V and 3 bases from J, with 20 bases in between. This CDR3 has 15 amino acids. The chain's CDR3 is CASGRDRLEVYEQYF. Here the CDR3 DNA reads TGTGCCAGCGGCCGGGACAGACTAGAGGTCTACGAGCAGTACTTC.

V and J are TRBV6-5 and TRBJ2-7, with 7 bases that match TRBD2. Germline assignment: CDR1 MNHEY and CDR2 SVGAGI. The CDR3 sequence is 14 residues long. J gave up 4 bases and V 5 bases, and 8 bases lay outside the gene matches. The chain's CDR3 is CASSPRGTTYEQYF. CDR3 sequence (DNA): TGTGCCAGCAGTCCGCGGGGGACCACGTACGAGCAGTACTTC.

This clone was seen just once. The chain carries TRBV19 and TRBJ1-1; TRBD1 is a possible D gene (6 bases). The germline gives CDR1 LNHDA, CDR2 SQIVND (reference sequence). CDR3 size: 13 residues. Trimming shortened V by 9 bases and J by 4 bases, and 15 bases separated the two germline ends. This CDR3 is CASIRRGGTEAFF. The CDR3 region has the DNA TGTGCCAGCATAAGGAGAGGGGGCACTGAAGCTTTCTTT.

The V and J genes are TRBV7-2 and TRBJ1-1; D ambiguous. Per germline, CDR1 SGHTA and CDR2 FQGNSA. CDR3 length equals 15 residues. The V end lost 5 bases, the J end lost 0 bases, and 13 bases lay between the germline ends. CDR3 sequence: CASSRGGPMNTEAFF. The CDR3, as DNA: TGTGCCAGCAGCAGAGGAGGCCCCATGAACACTGAAGCTTTCTTT.

The chain uses TRBV13 and TRBJ1-2, with D possibly being TRBD1 (6 bases). The CDR3 is 16 amino acids. The germline V gene encodes CDR1 PRHDT and CDR2 FYEKMQ (reference sequence). Trimming removed 6 bases at V and 0 bases at J, with 17 bases between. CDR3 in DNA: TGTGCCAGCAGTTCGGCAGGGGCCACCTCTAACTATGGCTACACCTTC. It yields the protein CASSSAGATSNYGYTF. Full variable domain (remainder filled in from reference TRBV13 and TRBJ1-2): AAGVIQSPRHLIKEKRETATLKCYPIPRHDTVYWYQQGPGQDPQFLISFYEKMQSDKGSIPDRFSAQQFSDYHSELNMSSLELGDSALYFCASSSAGATSNYGYTFGSGTRLTVV.

For this clone: At one end the junction does not follow the germline gene, possibly because of a read error. The DNA for the CDR3 is TGTTCCAGCACCCCCTTGAGGCAGGGATCCGAGATACAGCAGTACTTC. Translating it yields CSSTPLRQGSEIQQYF. The V gene is TRBV7-9, the J gene TRBJ2-7; D may be TRBD1 (5 bases). The germline CDR1 and CDR2 sequences are SEHNR and FQNEAQ (reference sequence). The CDR3 consists of 16 residues.

V gene TRBV7-8 combines with J gene TRBJ2-5; possible D gene TRBD1, 5 bases. The tail of the sequence fits TRBJ2-7 better, so the J call may be wrong. Germline CDR1 and CDR2: SGHVS and FQNEAQ. CDR3 size: 13 residues. CDR3 in DNA: TGTGCCAGCAGCTTACACAGGACCTACGAGCAGTACTTC. It codes for CASSLHRTYEQYF.

The genes are TRBV19 and TRBJ1-2, with D perhaps TRBD1 (5 bases). Germline CDR1 LNHDA, CDR2 SQIVND (reference sequence). Trimming pared 4 bases from V and 8 bases from J, leaving 14 bases between. The CDR3 runs to 13 residues. This chain's CDR3 is CASSTGPGGGYTF. The CDR3 DNA follows: TGTGCCAGTAGTACAGGACCCGGGGGGGGCTACACCTTC.

The chain joins TRBV4-1 to TRBJ1-1, with 10 bases identical to TRBD1. Germline loops: CDR1 MGHRA, CDR2 YSYEKL. Trimming cost V 4 bases and J 5 bases; bases outside gene matches: 7. The CDR3 runs to 15 residues. The CDR3 sequence is CASSPSDRGLTEAFF. The CDR3 coding sequence is TGCGCCAGCAGCCCGTCCGACAGGGGGCTTACTGAAGCTTTCTTT.

The V gene is TRBV11-2, the J gene TRBJ2-5; D might be TRBD1 (5 bases). The last part of the DNA fits TRBJ2-7 better; the J call may be wrong. CDR1 is SGHAT and CDR2 is FQNNGV in the germline V gene. The CDR3 has 13 residues. This CDR3 is CASSLQGDYEQYF. The CDR3 DNA sequence: TGTGCCAGCAGCTTACAAGGGGACTACGAGCAGTACTTC.

There are a few counts of this clone. The gene calls are TRBV7-3 and TRBJ2-1; 12 bases line up with TRBD2. Germline CDR1 SGHTA, CDR2 FQGTGA. This CDR3 is built from 16 residues. The V segment lost 4 bases and the J segment 2 bases; nucleotides outside the gene matches: 3. This chain's CDR3 is CASSSLAGGPYNEQFF. CDR3 coding DNA: TGTGCCAGCAGCTCCCTAGCGGGGGGGCCCTACAATGAGCAGTTCTTC.

The chain combines TRBV6-6 with TRBJ2-6, with D tentatively TRBD1 (5 bases). V lost 6 bases to trimming and J lost 4 bases, with 13 bases between them. Germline CDR1 is MNHNY and CDR2 is SVGAGI (reference sequence). The CDR3 consists of 15 residues. The CDR3 DNA sequence: TGTGCCAGCAGGCTACAGGCAAGAGGGGCCAACGTCCTGACTTTC. It translates to CASRLQARGANVLTF.

This clone was observed a single time. V is TRBV27 and J is TRBJ1-5; 7 bases map to TRBD1. V gave up 6 bases and J gave up 0 bases; unmatched junction bases: 8. The CDR3 contains 16 residues. The germline gives CDR1 MNHEY, CDR2 SMNVEV (reference sequence). Written as DNA, the CDR3 is TGTGCCAGCAGCCGGGACAGCCCGTATAGCAATCAGCCCCAGCATTTT. As protein: CASSRDSPYSNQPQHF.

The rearrangement links TRBV7-3 to TRBJ2-7; D perhaps matches TRBD1 (5 bases). V gave up 5 bases and J gave up 4 bases, with 12 bases separating them. The CDR3 loop spans 13 amino acids. Looked up from germline, CDR1 is SGHTA and CDR2 is FQGTGA. The CDR3: CASSAGPGYEQYF. Here the CDR3 DNA reads TGTGCCAGCAGCGCTGGGCCAGGGTACGAGCAGTACTTC.